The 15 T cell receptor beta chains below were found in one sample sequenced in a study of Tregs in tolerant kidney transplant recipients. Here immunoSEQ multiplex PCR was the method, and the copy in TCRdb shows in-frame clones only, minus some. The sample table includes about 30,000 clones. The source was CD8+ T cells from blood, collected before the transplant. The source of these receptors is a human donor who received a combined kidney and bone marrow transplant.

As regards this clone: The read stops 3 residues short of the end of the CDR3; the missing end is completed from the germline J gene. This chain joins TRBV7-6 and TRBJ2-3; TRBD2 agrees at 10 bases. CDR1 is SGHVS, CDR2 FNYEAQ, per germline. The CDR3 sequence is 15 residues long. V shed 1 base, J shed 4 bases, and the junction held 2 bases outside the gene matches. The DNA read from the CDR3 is TGTGCCAGCAGCTTAGTGAGCGGGAGGGCAGATACG. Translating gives CASSLVSGRADT. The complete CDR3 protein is CASSLVSGRADTQYF. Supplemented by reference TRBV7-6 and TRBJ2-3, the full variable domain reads GAGVSQSPRYKVTKRGQDVALRCDPISGHVSLYWYRQALGQGPEFLTYFNYEAQQDKSGLPNDRFSAERPEGSISTLTIQRTEQRDSAMYRCASSLVSGRADTQYFGPGTRLTVL.

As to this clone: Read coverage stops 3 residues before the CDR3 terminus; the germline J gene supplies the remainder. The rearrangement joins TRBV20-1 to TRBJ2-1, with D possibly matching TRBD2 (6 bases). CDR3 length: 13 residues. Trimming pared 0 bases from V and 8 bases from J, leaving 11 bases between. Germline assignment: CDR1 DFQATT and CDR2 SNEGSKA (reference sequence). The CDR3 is CSARDRDFDEQFF. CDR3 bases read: TGCAGTGCTAGAGATCGGGACTTCGATGAG.

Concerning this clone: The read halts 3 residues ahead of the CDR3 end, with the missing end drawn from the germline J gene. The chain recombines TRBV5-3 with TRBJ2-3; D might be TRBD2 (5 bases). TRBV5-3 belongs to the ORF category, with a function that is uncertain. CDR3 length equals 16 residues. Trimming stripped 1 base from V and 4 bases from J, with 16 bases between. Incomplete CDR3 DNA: TGTGCCAGAAGCTTGCCAAACACTAGTACAGCAGATACG. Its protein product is CARSLPNTSTADT. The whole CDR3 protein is CARSLPNTSTADTQYF.

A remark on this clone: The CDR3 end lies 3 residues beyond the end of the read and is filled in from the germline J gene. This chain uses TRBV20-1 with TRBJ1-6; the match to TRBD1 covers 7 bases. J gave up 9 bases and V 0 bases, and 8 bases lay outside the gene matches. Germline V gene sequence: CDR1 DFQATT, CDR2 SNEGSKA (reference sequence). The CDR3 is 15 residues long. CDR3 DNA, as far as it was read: TGCAGTGCTAGAGATCTCAGACAGGGAAGTTCACCC. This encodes CSARDLRQGSSP. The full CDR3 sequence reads CSARDLRQGSSPLHF.

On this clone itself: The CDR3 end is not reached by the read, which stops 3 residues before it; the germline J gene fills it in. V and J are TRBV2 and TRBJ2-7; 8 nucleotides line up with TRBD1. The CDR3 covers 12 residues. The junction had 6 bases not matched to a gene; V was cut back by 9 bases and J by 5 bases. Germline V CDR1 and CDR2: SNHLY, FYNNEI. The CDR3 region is CASTGGSNEQYF. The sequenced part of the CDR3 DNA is TGTGCCAGTACAGGGGGAAGCAACGAG.

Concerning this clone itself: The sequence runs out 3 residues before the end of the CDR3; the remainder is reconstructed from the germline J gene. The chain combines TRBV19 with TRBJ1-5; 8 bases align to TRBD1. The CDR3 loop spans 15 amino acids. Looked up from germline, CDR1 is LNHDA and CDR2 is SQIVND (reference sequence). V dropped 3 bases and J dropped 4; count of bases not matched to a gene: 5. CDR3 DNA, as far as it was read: TGTGCCAGTAGTATGCCGGGACAGGCAAATCAGCCC. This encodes CASSMPGQANQP. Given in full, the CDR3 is CASSMPGQANQPQHF.

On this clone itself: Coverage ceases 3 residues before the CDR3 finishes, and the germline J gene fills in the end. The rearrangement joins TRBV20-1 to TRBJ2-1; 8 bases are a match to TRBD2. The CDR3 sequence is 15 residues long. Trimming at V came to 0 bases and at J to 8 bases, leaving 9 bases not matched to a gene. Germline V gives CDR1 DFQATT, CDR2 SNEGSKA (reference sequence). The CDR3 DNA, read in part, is TGCAGTGCTAGAGACTCGCGGGAGGTTGCCGATGAG. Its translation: CSARDSREVADE. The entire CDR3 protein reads CSARDSREVADEQFF.

The CDR3 spells CASSILRWGPDEQFF. The part of the CDR3 DNA that was read is TGTGCCAGTAGTATATTGAGGTGGGGGCCGGATGAG. The chain couples TRBV19 to TRBJ2-1, with D perhaps TRBD1 (6 bases). The read halts 3 residues ahead of the CDR3 end, with the missing end drawn from the germline J gene. CDR1 is LNHDA and CDR2 is SQIVND in the germline V gene (reference sequence). The V and J ends lost 2 bases and 8 bases respectively, with 16 bases between them. The CDR3 covers 15 residues. Looking up the rest from reference TRBV19 and TRBJ2-1 gives the full variable domain: DGGITQSPKYLFRKEGQNVTLSCEQNLNHDAMYWYRQDPGQGLRLIYYSQIVNDFQKGDIAEGYSVSREKKESFPLTVTSAQKNPTAFYLCASSILRWGPDEQFFGPGTRLTVL.

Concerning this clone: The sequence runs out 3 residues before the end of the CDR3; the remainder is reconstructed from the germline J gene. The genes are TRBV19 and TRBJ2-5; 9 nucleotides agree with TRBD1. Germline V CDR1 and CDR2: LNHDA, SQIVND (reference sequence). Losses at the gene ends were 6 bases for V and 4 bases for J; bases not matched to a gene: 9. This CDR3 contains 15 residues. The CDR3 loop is CASSTGGFVRETQYF. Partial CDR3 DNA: TGTGCCAGTAGCACAGGGGGCTTTGTCCGAGAGACC.

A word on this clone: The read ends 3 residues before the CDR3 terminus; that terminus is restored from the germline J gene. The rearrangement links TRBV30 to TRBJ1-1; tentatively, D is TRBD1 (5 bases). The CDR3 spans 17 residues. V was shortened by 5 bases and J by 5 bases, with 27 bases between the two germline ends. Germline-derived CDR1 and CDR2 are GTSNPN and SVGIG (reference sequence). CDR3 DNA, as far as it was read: TGTGCCTGGTTATCGTATCCGGACATCGCCTTGGGGACTGAA. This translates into CAWLSYPDIALGTE. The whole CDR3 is CAWLSYPDIALGTEAFF.

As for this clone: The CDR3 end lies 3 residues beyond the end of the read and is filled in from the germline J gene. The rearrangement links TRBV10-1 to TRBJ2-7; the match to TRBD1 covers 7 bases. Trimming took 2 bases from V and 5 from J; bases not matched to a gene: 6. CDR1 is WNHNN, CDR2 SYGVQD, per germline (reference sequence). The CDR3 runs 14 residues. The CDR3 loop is CASSETGAIHEQYF. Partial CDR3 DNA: TGCGCCAGCAGTGAGACAGGGGCCATCCACGAG.

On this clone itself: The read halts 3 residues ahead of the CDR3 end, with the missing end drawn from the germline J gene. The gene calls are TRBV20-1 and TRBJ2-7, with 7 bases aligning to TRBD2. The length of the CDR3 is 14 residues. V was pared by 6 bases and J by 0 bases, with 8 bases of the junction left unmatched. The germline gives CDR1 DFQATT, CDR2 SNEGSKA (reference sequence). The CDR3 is CSAQIAGPSYEQYF. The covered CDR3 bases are TGCAGTGCCCAAATAGCGGGTCCCTCCTACGAG.

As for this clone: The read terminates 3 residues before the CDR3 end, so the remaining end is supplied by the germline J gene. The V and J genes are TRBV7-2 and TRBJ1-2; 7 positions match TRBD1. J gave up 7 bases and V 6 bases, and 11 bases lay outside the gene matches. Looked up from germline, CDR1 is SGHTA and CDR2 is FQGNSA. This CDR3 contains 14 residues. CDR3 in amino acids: CASRPGGTVFGYTF. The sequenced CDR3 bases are TGTGCCAGCAGGCCCGGCGGGACAGTCTTTGGC.

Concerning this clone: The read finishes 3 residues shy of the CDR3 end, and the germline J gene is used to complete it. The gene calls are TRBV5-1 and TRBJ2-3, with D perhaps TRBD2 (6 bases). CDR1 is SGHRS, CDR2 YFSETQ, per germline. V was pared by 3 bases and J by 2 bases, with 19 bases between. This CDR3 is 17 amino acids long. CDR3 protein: CASSSLLGGLHTDTQYF. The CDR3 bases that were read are TGCGCCAGCAGCTCCCTCCTTGGGGGACTTCACACAGATACG.

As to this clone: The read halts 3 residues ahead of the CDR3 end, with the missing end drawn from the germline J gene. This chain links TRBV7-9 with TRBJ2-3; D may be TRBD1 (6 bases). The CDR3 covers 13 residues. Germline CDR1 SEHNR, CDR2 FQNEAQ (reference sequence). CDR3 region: CASSWGPSISQYF. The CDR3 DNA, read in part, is TGTGCCTCAAGTTGGGGGCCCTCTATTTCG.